This entry concerns a single T cell receptor beta chain. The antigen is unknown. Use of 60 Vbeta and 13 Jbeta primers characterized the PCR. Libraries were prepared by immunoSEQ multiplex PCR; TCRdb keeps only in-frame clonotypes and omits some of them. Listed are approximately 140,000 clones; around 1.5% falls within the top ten. CDR1 is MDHEN, CDR2 SYDVKM, per germline. Unmatched junction bases numbered 12, after V lost 11 bases and J lost 0 bases. The CDR3 sequence is 16 residues long. The entry originates in a study of cytomegalovirus exposure and HLA in healthy donors. Study-wide results and caveats: Reportedly, cytomegalovirus status was diagnosed with high sensitivity and specificity. The authors enumerated over 150 TCR beta chains as linked to cytomegalovirus. Trimming of TCR beta V- and J-genes showed a link, identified in a later analysis, to a missense DCLRE1C variant.

Healthy bone marrow donors formed the donor group. The TCR comes from a woman between 40 and 55 years old in good health and CMV-seronegative. The rearrangement joins TRBV28 to TRBJ2-1; 8 bases fit TRBD1. The sample taken for sequencing was PBMCs. The CDR3: CASGGRGKYSYNEQFF. The CDR3 DNA reads as TGTGCCTCAGGGGGCAGGGGCAAATACTCCTACAATGAGCAGTTCTTC.